These T cell receptor beta chains were read from a single sample in a study of shared clonotypes between healthy human individuals. The repertoire was sequenced with immunoSEQ multiplex PCR; TCRdb's copy has only in-frame clones and lacks some. The table has some 580,000 clones, more than 95% seen once; the top ten hold more than 0.3%. The sequenced sample was naive CD8+ T cells sorted from blood. The receptors here all came from a man aged 25-45 years in good health. Each CDR3 is given with its conserved first and last residue. The D gene is left open where the match is weak. Part of the rows lack a size; the others show once, few, many or a class for expanded clones.

CDR3 protein: CASSAYLAGSTDTQYF
CDR3 DNA: TGTGCCAGCAGTGCCTACCTAGCGGGAAGCACAGATACGCAGTATTTT
J gene: TRBJ2-3
D gene: TRBD2
V gene: TRBV6-1
clone size: .

CDR3 protein: CSVGDRGYGNEQFF
CDR3 DNA: TGCAGCGTTGGCGACAGGGGGTATGGAAATGAGCAGTTCTTC
J gene: TRBJ2-1
D gene: TRBD1
V gene: TRBV29-1
clone size: .

CDR3 protein: CASSSPGHEKLFF
CDR3 DNA: TGTGCCAGCAGTTCCCCGGGACATGAAAAACTGTTTTTT
J gene: TRBJ1-4
D gene: .
V gene: TRBV27
clone size: .

CDR3 protein: CASPGVNSYNEQFF
CDR3 DNA: TGTGCCAGCCCAGGGGTTAACTCCTACAATGAGCAGTTCTTC
J gene: TRBJ2-1
D gene: .
V gene: TRBV21-1
clone size: once

CDR3 protein: CASSSPLAGGSDEQFF
CDR3 DNA: TGTGCCAGCAGCTCCCCACTAGCGGGAGGTAGTGATGAGCAGTTCTTC
J gene: TRBJ2-1
D gene: TRBD2
V gene: TRBV11-3
clone size: .

CDR3 protein: CASGGERTPHNDEQYF
CDR3 DNA: TGTGCCAGCGGCGGAGAACGGACCCCTCATAATGACGAGCAGTACTTC
J gene: TRBJ2-7
D gene: .
V gene: TRBV7-9
clone size: .

CDR3 protein: CAIASASYNEQFF
CDR3 DNA: TGTGCCATCGCAAGCGCCTCCTACAATGAGCAGTTCTTC
J gene: TRBJ2-1
D gene: .
V gene: TRBV15
clone size: .

CDR3 protein: CASSPSPGGGYTF
CDR3 DNA: TGTGCCAGCAGTCCCTCACCGGGGGGAGGCTACACCTTC
J gene: TRBJ1-2
D gene: .
V gene: TRBV14
clone size: .

CDR3 protein: CASSPGQQYYGYTF
CDR3 DNA: TGTGCCAGCAGCCCGGGACAGCAGTACTATGGCTACACCTTC
J gene: TRBJ1-2
D gene: TRBD1
V gene: TRBV7-9
clone size: .

CDR3 protein: CASSLPGDSYGYTF
CDR3 DNA: TGTGCCAGCAGCTTACCCGGTGACTCCTATGGCTACACCTTC
J gene: TRBJ1-2
D gene: .
V gene: TRBV7-2
clone size: .

CDR3 protein: CASSVGTSGNQETQYF
CDR3 DNA: TGTGCCAGCAGCGTGGGGACTAGCGGAAACCAAGAGACCCAGTACTTC
J gene: TRBJ2-5
D gene: TRBD2
V gene: TRBV9
clone size: .

CDR3 protein: CATALGQGYEQYF
CDR3 DNA: TGTGCCACAGCGCTGGGACAGGGGTACGAGCAGTACTTC
J gene: TRBJ2-7
D gene: TRBD1
V gene: TRBV27
clone size: .

CDR3 protein: CASNPKRAVPYNEQFF
CDR3 DNA: TGTGCCAGCAATCCCAAGCGGGCCGTGCCCTACAATGAGCAGTTCTTC
J gene: TRBJ2-1
D gene: .
V gene: TRBV28
clone size: .

CDR3 protein: CASHRDRAYEQYF
CDR3 DNA: TGTGCCAGCCACCGGGACAGAGCCTACGAGCAGTACTTC
J gene: TRBJ2-7
D gene: TRBD1
V gene: TRBV5-6
clone size: .

CDR3 protein: CASSLGQISSYEQYF
CDR3 DNA: TGTGCCAGCAGCCTTGGACAGATTAGCTCCTACGAGCAGTACTTC
J gene: TRBJ2-7
D gene: .
V gene: TRBV7-9
clone size: .

CDR3 protein: CASSPPWQGGPYEQYF
CDR3 DNA: TGTGCCAGCTCACCACCGTGGCAGGGGGGCCCCTACGAGCAGTACTTC
J gene: TRBJ2-7
D gene: .
V gene: TRBV18
clone size: .

CDR3 protein: CASSRDSTDTQYF
CDR3 DNA: TGTGCCAGCAGCCGGGACTCCACAGATACGCAGTATTTT
J gene: TRBJ2-3
D gene: .
V gene: TRBV6-1
clone size: .

CDR3 protein: CASSPSGGVPDTQYF
CDR3 DNA: TGTGCCAGCAGCCCATCCGGGGGAGTTCCAGATACGCAGTATTTT
J gene: TRBJ2-3
D gene: .
V gene: TRBV7-9
clone size: .

CDR3 protein: CASSYHLNQPQHF
CDR3 DNA: TGTGCCAGCAGCTACCACCTCAATCAGCCCCAGCATTTT
J gene: TRBJ1-5
D gene: .
V gene: TRBV11-2
clone size: .